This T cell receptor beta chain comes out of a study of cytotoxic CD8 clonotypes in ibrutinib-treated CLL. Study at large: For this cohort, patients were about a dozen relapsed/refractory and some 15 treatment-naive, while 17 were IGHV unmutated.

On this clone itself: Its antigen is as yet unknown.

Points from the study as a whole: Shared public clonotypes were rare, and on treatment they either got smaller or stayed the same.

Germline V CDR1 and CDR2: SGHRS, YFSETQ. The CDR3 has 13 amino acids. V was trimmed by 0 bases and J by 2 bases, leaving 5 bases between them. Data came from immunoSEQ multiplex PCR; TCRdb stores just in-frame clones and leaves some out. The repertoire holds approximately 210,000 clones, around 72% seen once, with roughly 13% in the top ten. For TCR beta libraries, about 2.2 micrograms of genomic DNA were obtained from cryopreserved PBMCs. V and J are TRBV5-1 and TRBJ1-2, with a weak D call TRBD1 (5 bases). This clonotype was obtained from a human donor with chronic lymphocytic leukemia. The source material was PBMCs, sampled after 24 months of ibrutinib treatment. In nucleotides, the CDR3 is TGCGCCAGCAGCTTGGGACAGAACTATGGCTACACCTTC. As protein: CASSLGQNYGYTF. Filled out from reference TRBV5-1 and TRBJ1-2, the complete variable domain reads KAGVTQTPRYLIKTRGQQVTLSCSPISGHRSVSWYQQTPGQGLQFLFEYFSETQRNKGNFPGRFSGRQFSNSRSEMNVSTLELGDSALYLCASSLGQNYGYTFGSGTRLTVV.